These 21 T cell receptor beta chains originate from one sample sequenced in a study of cytomegalovirus exposure and HLA in healthy donors. It was with 60 Vbeta and 13 Jbeta primers that the PCR ran. Clones were sequenced by immunoSEQ multiplex PCR, and TCRdb holds only the in-frame ones, with some missing. The table has about 170,000 clones, 80% seen once. Sequenced input: PBMCs. The receptors were gathered from a woman between 50 and 59 years old in good health and CMV-seropositive.

This chain connects TRBV9 to TRBJ1-2; TRBD1 is a possible D gene (5 bases). CDR1 SGDLS and CDR2 YYNGEE come from the germline V gene. CDR3 length: 14 residues. V was clipped by 3 bases and J by 2 bases, with 11 bases between them. The CDR3 bases are TGTGCCAGCAGCGCCCCAGGGCAGAACTATGGCTACACCTTC. Translation: CASSAPGQNYGYTF.

The V gene is TRBV7-3, the J gene TRBJ1-4, with 10 bases that match TRBD1. The CDR3 has 17 residues. Trimming at V came to 5 bases and at J to 0 bases, leaving 6 bases not matched to a gene. Germline CDR1 SGHTA, CDR2 FQGTGA. The CDR3 protein is CASSGTGAGATNEKLFF. DNA for the CDR3: TGTGCCAGCAGCGGGACAGGGGCTGGTGCAACTAATGAAAAACTGTTTTTT.

This clone has only a few counts. The V call is TRBV5-1, the J call TRBJ1-1; the match to TRBD1 covers 7 bases. Unmatched junction bases numbered 8, after V lost 4 bases and J lost 5 bases. CDR3 size: 14 residues. Germline V lookup: CDR1 SGHRS, CDR2 YFSETQ. CDR3 region: CASSARGWDTEAFF. The CDR3 region has the DNA TGCGCCAGCAGCGCCAGGGGGTGGGATACTGAAGCTTTCTTT.

The rearrangement joins TRBV11-3 to TRBJ1-2, with TRBD1 matching over 12 bases. CDR1 is SGHNT and CDR2 is YENEEA in the germline V gene. The CDR3 is 18 residues long. V gave up 3 bases and J gave up 4 bases; unmatched junction bases: 12. CDR3 protein: CASSFVRDRGRIGYGYTF. The CDR3 DNA follows: TGTGCCAGCAGCTTTGTTCGGGACAGGGGGCGTATCGGCTATGGCTACACCTTC.

V is TRBV20-1 and J is TRBJ2-1; D not certain. The germline V gene encodes CDR1 DFQATT and CDR2 SNEGSKA (reference sequence). The CDR3 is made up of 11 amino acids. Between the trimmed V and J ends, which lost 6 bases and 15 bases, there was a span of 18 bases. This chain's CDR3 is CSAPDGFSGFF. The CDR3 coding sequence is TGCAGTGCCCCAGACGGGTTCTCGGGGTTCTTC.

This rearrangement joins TRBV4-3 to TRBJ1-1; no clear D. The length of the CDR3 is 16 residues. Trimming removed 1 base at V and 5 bases at J, with 17 bases between. From germline, CDR1 is LGHNA and CDR2 YSLEER. The CDR3 DNA is TGCGCCAGCAGCCAAGGGGTCATCAGGCATGGGACTGAAGCTTTCTTT. It encodes CASSQGVIRHGTEAFF.

The chain combines TRBV30 with TRBJ2-1; 7 nucleotides align to TRBD2. The CDR3 covers 16 residues. Losses at the gene ends were 2 bases for V and 0 bases for J; bases not matched to a gene: 7. Germline V gene sequence: CDR1 GTSNPN, CDR2 SVGIG (reference sequence). The CDR3 reads CAWSLISGNSYNEQFF. DNA for the CDR3: TGTGCCTGGAGTCTCATAAGCGGGAACTCCTACAATGAGCAGTTCTTC.

This chain uses TRBV2 with TRBJ2-1; possible D gene TRBD1, 5 bases. Trimming stripped 0 bases from V and 10 bases from J, with 7 bases between. The CDR3 contains 12 residues. Germline V lookup: CDR1 SNHLY, CDR2 FYNNEI. CDR3: CASSEAPGEQFF. CDR3 in DNA: TGTGCCAGCAGTGAAGCGCCAGGGGAGCAGTTCTTC.

The chain carries TRBV5-4 and TRBJ2-5; 8 bases align to TRBD1. Trimming removed 4 bases from V and 5 bases from J; junction bases left unmatched: 10. Germline V gives CDR1 SGHNT, CDR2 YYREEE (reference sequence). The CDR3 runs 15 residues. In DNA form, the CDR3 reads TGTGCCAGCAGCCAGACGACAGGGGACGGGGAGACCCAGTACTTC. Translation: CASSQTTGDGETQYF.

The V gene is TRBV7-2, the J gene TRBJ1-1, with D possibly TRBD1 on 6 matching bases. Germline lookup yields CDR1 SGHTA and CDR2 FQGNSA. The V and J ends lost 5 bases and 1 base respectively, with 14 bases between them. The CDR3 consists of 15 residues. The CDR3 nucleotides are TGTGCCAGCAGCCCGGGAGGGGGTACGAACACTGAAGCTTTCTTT. Its translation is CASSPGGGTNTEAFF.

This chain links TRBV6-5 with TRBJ1-2; D is unclear. Trimming took off 2 bases at V and 4 bases at J, with 8 bases between the two ends. The CDR3 sequence is 13 residues long. The germline V gene has CDR1 MNHEY and CDR2 SVGAGI. In DNA, the CDR3 is TGTGCCAGCAGTTACACAGTGACCTATGGCTACACCTTC. Translation: CASSYTVTYGYTF.

The rearrangement joins TRBV7-2 to TRBJ2-5; 7 positions agree with TRBD2. With 1 base clipped from V and 7 bases from J, the junction kept 3 bases outside the gene matches. The CDR3 spans 13 residues. Germline loops: CDR1 SGHTA, CDR2 FQGNSA. CDR3 protein: CASSLEWGGTQYF. As DNA, the CDR3 is TGTGCCAGCAGCTTAGAGTGGGGGGGGACCCAGTACTTC.

The CDR3 bases are TGTGCCAGCTCACGGGACAGGTCCTCCACTGAAGCTTTCTTT. Translated: CASSRDRSSTEAFF. This rearrangement joins TRBV18 to TRBJ1-1; 8 nucleotides match TRBD1. Losses at the gene ends were 4 bases for V and 4 bases for J; bases not matched to a gene: 5. There are 14 residues in the CDR3. Per the germline V gene, CDR1 is KGHSH and CDR2 is LQKENI.

The chain has TRBV7-2 and TRBJ1-5; the D gene is possibly TRBD1 (6 bases). Germline V gives CDR1 SGHTA, CDR2 FQGNSA. This CDR3 has 14 amino acids. V lost 4 bases and J 3 bases, leaving 10 bases between the germline ends. In DNA, the CDR3 is TGTGCCAGCAGCTCCGACAGGTCCAATCAGCCCCAGCATTTT. Its protein is CASSSDRSNQPQHF.

The chain uses TRBV7-9 and TRBJ2-3; possible D gene TRBD2, 5 bases. CDR1 and CDR2 from the germline V gene are SEHNR and FQNEAQ (reference sequence). Trimming shortened V by 2 bases and J by 0 bases, and 6 bases separated the two germline ends. The CDR3 has 14 residues. The CDR3 sequence: CASSLTGSTDTQYF. The CDR3 nucleotides read TGTGCCAGCAGCTTAACGGGGAGCACAGATACGCAGTATTTT. The complete variable domain, with remaining parts taken from reference TRBV7-9 and TRBJ2-3, reads DTGVSQNPRHKITKRGQNVTFRCDPISEHNRLYWYRQTLGQGPEFLTYFQNEAQLEKSRLLSDRFSAERPKGSFSTLEIQRTEQGDSAMYLCASSLTGSTDTQYFGPGTRLTVL.

The chain is built from TRBV18 and TRBJ1-1; 7 positions match TRBD1. The junction had 7 bases not matched to a gene; V was cut back by 4 bases and J by 5 bases. Germline loops: CDR1 KGHSH, CDR2 LQKENI. The CDR3 is made up of 14 amino acids. CDR3 in DNA: TGTGCCAGCTCACAAGAGGGGGCGGGGACTGAAGCTTTCTTT. Translating it yields CASSQEGAGTEAFF.

The rearrangement links TRBV14 to TRBJ2-7; D possibly corresponds to TRBD2 (5 bases). Germline CDR1 is SGHDN and CDR2 is FVKESK. V was trimmed by 2 bases and J by 7 bases, leaving 9 bases between them. The CDR3 consists of 12 residues. This CDR3 is CASSQRWREQYF. CDR3 DNA: TGTGCCAGCAGCCAAAGATGGAGGGAGCAGTACTTC.

The chain joins TRBV6-5 to TRBJ2-7; 12 bases fit TRBD1. The CDR3 length is 14 residues. From germline, CDR1 is MNHEY and CDR2 SVGAGI. Trimming cost V 6 bases and J 6 bases; bases outside gene matches: 6. This CDR3 is CASSHPGQGAEQYF. The CDR3 DNA sequence: TGTGCCAGCAGCCACCCGGGACAGGGGGCCGAGCAGTACTTC.

The chain recombines TRBV2 with TRBJ2-3; D is unclear. The CDR3 is 14 amino acids. The V and J ends lost 2 bases and 0 bases respectively, with 6 bases between them. The germline gives CDR1 SNHLY, CDR2 FYNNEI. The CDR3 nucleotides are TGTGCCAGCAGTGAATTCAGGAGCACAGATACGCAGTATTTT. Its protein product is CASSEFRSTDTQYF. The variable domain in full, completed from reference TRBV2 and TRBJ2-3, reads EPEVTQTPSHQVTQMGQEVILRCVPISNHLYFYWYRQILGQKVEFLVSFYNNEISEKSEIFDDQFSVERPDGSNFTLKIRSTKLEDSAMYFCASSEFRSTDTQYFGPGTRLTVL.

The V and J genes are TRBV9 and TRBJ2-2; D not resolved. The CDR3 is 16 amino acids. Germline CDR1 SGDLS, CDR2 YYNGEE. V was shortened by 0 bases and J by 2 bases, with 11 bases between the two germline ends. The DNA of the CDR3 is TGTGCCAGCAGCGTAGATCTCGGGTCTAACACCGGGGAGCTGTTTTTT. Encoded protein: CASSVDLGSNTGELFF.

This chain connects TRBV7-2 to TRBJ2-7, with a tentative D call TRBD1 (5 bases). V lost 5 bases, J lost 0 bases, and 20 bases lay in between. Germline V gene sequence: CDR1 SGHTA, CDR2 FQGNSA. This CDR3 has 17 amino acids. CDR3 loop: CASSRTRGLDSSYEQYF. The CDR3, as DNA: TGTGCCAGCAGCCGAACCCGAGGATTAGACAGCTCCTACGAGCAGTACTTC.